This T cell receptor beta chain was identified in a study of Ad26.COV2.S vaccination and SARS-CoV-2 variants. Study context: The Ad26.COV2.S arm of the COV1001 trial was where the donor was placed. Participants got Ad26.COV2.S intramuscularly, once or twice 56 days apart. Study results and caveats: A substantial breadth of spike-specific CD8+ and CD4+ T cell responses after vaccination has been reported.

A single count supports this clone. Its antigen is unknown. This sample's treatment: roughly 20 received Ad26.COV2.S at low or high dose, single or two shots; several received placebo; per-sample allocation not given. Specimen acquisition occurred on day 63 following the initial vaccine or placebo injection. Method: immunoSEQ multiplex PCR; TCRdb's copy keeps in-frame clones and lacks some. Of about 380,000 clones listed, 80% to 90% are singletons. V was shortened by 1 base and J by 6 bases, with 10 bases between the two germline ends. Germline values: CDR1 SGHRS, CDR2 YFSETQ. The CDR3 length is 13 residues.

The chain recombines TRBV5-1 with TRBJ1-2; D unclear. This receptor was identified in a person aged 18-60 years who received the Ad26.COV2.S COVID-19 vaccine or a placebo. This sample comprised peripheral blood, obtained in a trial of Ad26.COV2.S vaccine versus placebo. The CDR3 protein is CASSLWSGDGYTF. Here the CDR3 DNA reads TGCGCCAGCAGCTTGTGGTCCGGGGATGGCTACACCTTC.